In this sample, the clone carrying this T cell receptor (beta chain) turned up once. The antigen is undetermined. CDR3 length equals 11 residues. V shed 5 bases and J shed 11 bases, with 12 bases lying between them. Germline V gene sequence: CDR1 SEHNR, CDR2 FQNEAQ (reference sequence). Use of 60 Vbeta and 13 Jbeta primers characterized the PCR. Only in-frame clones appear in the TCRdb table, and some are missing; sequencing was by immunoSEQ multiplex PCR. Among over 100,000 clones, 80% to 85% were seen once, and the ten largest hold 2.1%. Everyone who donated was a healthy bone marrow donor. The source of the sample is a study of cytomegalovirus exposure and HLA in healthy donors. Background on the study: HLA-typed donors were the source of approximately 85 million unique TCRs held in an early data release.

The study's findings and limits: Common viral pathogens were later found to be apparently linked to several of the most significant clusters. A prior analysis recorded that most TCR beta V segments were productive about 87% or about 30% of the time.

The chain is built from TRBV7-9 and TRBJ1-2; maybe TRBD1 (5 bases). This TCR came from a man aged 30-40 years in good health and CMV-seronegative. Sequenced material: PBMCs. CDR3 residues: CASSHSSGYTF. The CDR3 region has the DNA TGTGCCAGCAGCCACAGCTCAGGGTACACCTTC.